This T cell receptor beta chain was identified in a study of cytomegalovirus exposure and HLA in healthy donors. Findings of the study overall: Equally common other TCR beta chains were less clonally expanded than HLA-associated ones, a later analysis found. There were 150 or so TCR beta chains listed as cytomegalovirus-associated.

The CDR3 has 12 amino acids. V dropped 7 bases and J dropped 1 base, with 9 bases sitting between them. Germline-derived CDR1 and CDR2 are SGHRS and YFSETQ. The study ran its PCR with 60 Vbeta and 13 Jbeta primers. The protocol was immunoSEQ multiplex PCR, while the TCRdb copy is restricted to in-frame clones and leaves out a portion. The sample comprises about 60,000 clones, 73% of which are singletons, and 5% to 7% rests with the top ten. In its sample, this clone was seen once. Its antigen is as yet unknown. This clonotype was sampled from a middle-aged man in good health and CMV-seronegative. Material: PBMCs. The gene calls are TRBV5-1 and TRBJ2-7; D uncertain. CDR3: CASGQTSYEQYF. The CDR3 region has the DNA TGCGCCAGCGGCCAGACTTCCTACGAGCAGTACTTC.